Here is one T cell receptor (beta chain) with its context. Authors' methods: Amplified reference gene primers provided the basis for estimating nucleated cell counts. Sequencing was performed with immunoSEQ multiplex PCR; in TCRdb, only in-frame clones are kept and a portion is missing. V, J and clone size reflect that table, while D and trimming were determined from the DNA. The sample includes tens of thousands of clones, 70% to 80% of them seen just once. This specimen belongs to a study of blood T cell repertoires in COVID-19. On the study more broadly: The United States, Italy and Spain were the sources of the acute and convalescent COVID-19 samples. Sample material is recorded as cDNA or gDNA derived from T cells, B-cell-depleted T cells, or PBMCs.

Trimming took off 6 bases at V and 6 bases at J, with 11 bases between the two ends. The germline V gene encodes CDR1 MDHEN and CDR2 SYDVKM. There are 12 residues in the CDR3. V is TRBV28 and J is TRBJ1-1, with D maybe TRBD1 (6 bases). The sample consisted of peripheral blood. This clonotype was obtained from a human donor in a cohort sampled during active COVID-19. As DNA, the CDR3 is TGTGCCAGCAGCAGTAACAGGGCTGAAGCTTTCTTT. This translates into CASSSNRAEAFF.